What follows are 31 T cell receptor beta chains derived from one specimen sequenced in a study of beta chain features in type 1 diabetes. cDNA synthesis used the whole RNA isolate, giving expressed TCRB sequences. The table came from immunoSEQ multiplex PCR; TCRdb's copy has only in-frame clones and leaves some out. The sample has about 900,000 clones, 17% seen once. The sequencing sample was made of naive CD4+ T cells from blood. These receptors came from a woman between 18 and 29 years old in good health.

In its sample, this clone was seen many times. Other DNA variants within this sample encode the same CDR3. The chain recombines TRBV7-9 with TRBJ2-1; the D is unclear. The CDR3 is 13 amino acids. Germline V gives CDR1 SEHNR, CDR2 FQNEAQ (reference sequence). V lost 5 bases, J lost 1 base, and 6 bases lay in between. The CDR3 DNA follows: TGTGCCAGCAGCCAGTCGTCCTACAATGAGCAGTTCTTC. Translating it yields CASSQSSYNEQFF. Based on the CDR3 plus reference TRBV7-9 and TRBJ2-1, the full variable domain is DTGVSQNPRHKITKRGQNVTFRCDPISEHNRLYWYRQTLGQGPEFLTYFQNEAQLEKSRLLSDRFSAERPKGSFSTLEIQRTEQGDSAMYLCASSQSSYNEQFFGPGTRLTVL.

Remarks on this clone: Other DNA sequences in the sample encode the same CDR3. The chain couples TRBV18 to TRBJ2-5; D is ambiguous. The CDR3 contains 13 residues. Germline CDR1 and CDR2: KGHSH and LQKENI. With 3 bases removed from V and 0 bases from J, the gap between germline ends came to 5 bases. The CDR3 region is CASSPQYQETQYF. CDR3 nucleotides: TGTGCCAGCTCACCTCAGTACCAAGAGACCCAGTACTTC.

The chain combines TRBV6-5 with TRBJ2-7, with TRBD2 as a possible D gene (5 bases). V was clipped by 8 bases and J by 0 bases, with 11 bases between them. The CDR3 loop spans 13 amino acids. The germline V gene encodes CDR1 MNHEY and CDR2 SVGAGI. For the CDR3, the DNA is TGTGCCAGCCGAAGCGGCAGCTCCTACGAGCAGTACTTC. Amino acids: CASRSGSSYEQYF.

The chain has TRBV7-6 and TRBJ2-1; the D gene is possibly TRBD2 (5 bases). The CDR3 extends over 13 amino acids. Deletions cut 7 bases from V and 1 base from J, with 8 bases between. Germline lookup yields CDR1 SGHVS and CDR2 FNYEAQ. DNA of the CDR3: TGTGCCAGCACGGACTTTTCCTACAATGAGCAGTTCTTC. It translates to CASTDFSYNEQFF.

The genes are TRBV6-5 and TRBJ1-1; tentatively, D is TRBD1 (5 bases). This CDR3 has 13 amino acids. The V and J ends lost 5 bases and 2 bases respectively, with 9 bases between them. From germline, CDR1 is MNHEY and CDR2 SVGAGI. CDR3 amino acids: CASSKGPNTEAFF. The CDR3 DNA follows: TGTGCCAGCAGTAAGGGACCCAACACTGAAGCTTTCTTT.

This clone has just a few counts. This chain uses TRBV2 with TRBJ2-5, with 8 bases matching TRBD1. This CDR3 has 15 residues. The trim removed 8 bases at V and 3 bases at J, leaving 11 bases unmatched. The germline V gene has CDR1 SNHLY and CDR2 FYNNEI. This CDR3 reads CASRRDRGREETQYF. The CDR3 region has the DNA TGTGCCAGCCGTCGCGACAGGGGACGTGAAGAGACCCAGTACTTC.

This rearrangement joins TRBV28 to TRBJ2-7; the D gene is possibly TRBD2 (5 bases). Per germline, CDR1 MDHEN and CDR2 SYDVKM. The CDR3 covers 15 residues. Trimming took off 4 bases at V and 3 bases at J, with 16 bases between the two ends. As DNA, the CDR3 is TGTGCCAGCAGTTCCCTTACCGGGGATTACTACGAGCAGTACTTC. Its protein is CASSSLTGDYYEQYF.

The table lists this clone with a few counts. The chain couples TRBV6-5 to TRBJ1-3; D call uncertain. The germline V gene has CDR1 MNHEY and CDR2 SVGAGI. V lost 6 bases to trimming and J lost 0 bases, with 9 bases between them. There are 14 residues in the CDR3. The CDR3 nucleotides are TGTGCCAGCAGGCCGGATAGCTCTGGAAACACCATATATTTT. This sequence encodes CASRPDSSGNTIYF.

The J gene is TRBJ2-7, the V gene TRBV25-1; 7 bases line up with TRBD2. The CDR3 covers 14 residues. The V gene end was trimmed by 3 bases and the J gene end by 2 bases; junction bases not matched to a gene: 4. Per germline, CDR1 MGHDK and CDR2 SYGVNS. DNA for the CDR3: TGTGCCAGCAGTGATAGGACTAGAACCTACGAGCAGTACTTC. Translation: CASSDRTRTYEQYF.

The CDR3: CASSIRPGSGSGETQYF. CDR3 nucleotide sequence: TGTGCCAGCAGTATAAGGCCGGGTAGCGGGAGTGGGGAGACCCAGTACTTC. V usage is TRBV2 and J usage is TRBJ2-5, with TRBD2 identical over 9 bases. The CDR3 extends over 17 amino acids. Trimming at V came to 5 bases and at J to 5 bases, leaving 15 bases not matched to a gene. Germline-derived CDR1 and CDR2 are SNHLY and FYNNEI.

The chain uses TRBV4-3 and TRBJ1-1; D is perhaps TRBD1 (5 bases). V gave up 4 bases and J gave up 4 bases, with 13 bases separating them. This CDR3 comprises 14 residues. CDR1 and CDR2 (germline): LGHNA, YSLEER. The CDR3 is CASSRGRVGTEAFF. The CDR3 DNA reads as TGCGCCAGCAGCCGGGGACGGGTGGGCACTGAAGCTTTCTTT.

This chain joins TRBV7-3 and TRBJ2-1; 10 bases map to TRBD2. Germline V gives CDR1 SGHTA, CDR2 FQGTGA. The CDR3 is 14 amino acids. Losses at the gene ends were 5 bases for V and 15 bases for J; bases not matched to a gene: 13. The CDR3 DNA follows: TGTGCCAGCAGCCCTTCACAGCCTAGCGGGAGTCTGTTCTTC. As protein: CASSPSQPSGSLFF.

This clone has just a few counts. V gene TRBV5-1 combines with J gene TRBJ2-7, with D possibly being TRBD1 (6 bases). CDR3 length: 15 amino acids. V was pared by 0 bases and J by 7 bases, with 17 bases between. Germline V lookup: CDR1 SGHRS, CDR2 YFSETQ. CDR3 in DNA: TGCGCCAGCAGCTTGGAGGGACACCCCTTAGGAGAGCAGTACTTC. The encoded protein is CASSLEGHPLGEQYF. The variable domain in full, completed from reference TRBV5-1 and TRBJ2-7, reads KAGVTQTPRYLIKTRGQQVTLSCSPISGHRSVSWYQQTPGQGLQFLFEYFSETQRNKGNFPGRFSGRQFSNSRSEMNVSTLELGDSALYLCASSLEGHPLGEQYFGPGTRLTVT.

This clone showed up just a few times. The chain uses TRBV4-1 and TRBJ1-5; no clear D. The CDR3 is 14 residues long. The V end was cut by 0 bases, the J end by 8 bases, with 11 bases between. In germline, CDR1 is MGHRA, CDR2 YSYEKL. Written as DNA, the CDR3 is TGCGCCAGCAGCCAAGATCGGGGTATTGAGCCCCAGCATTTT. Translation: CASSQDRGIEPQHF.

V gene TRBV7-9 combines with J gene TRBJ2-5, with 10 bases matching TRBD2. This CDR3 has 15 residues. Germline V gene lookup returns CDR1 SEHNR and CDR2 FQNEAQ (reference sequence). Trimming removed 5 bases from V and 1 base from J; junction bases left unmatched: 4. In nucleotides, the CDR3 is TGTGCCAGCAGCCGTAGCGGGAGGATCCAAGAGACCCAGTACTTC. Encoded protein: CASSRSGRIQETQYF.

This clone was detected a few times. The V gene is TRBV6-6, the J gene TRBJ2-7; no clear D. V gave up 4 bases and J gave up 6 bases, with 10 bases separating them. The germline gives CDR1 MNHNY, CDR2 SVGAGI (reference sequence). The CDR3 totals 12 residues. CDR3 nucleotides: TGTGCCAGCAGTTCCCCCCCGGGCGAGCAGTACTTC. This encodes CASSSPPGEQYF.

The CDR3 bases are TGTGCCATCAGTGAGGTGGAGGGGGTCGAGCAGTACTTC. As protein: CAISEVEGVEQYF. The chain has TRBV10-3 and TRBJ2-7, with D perhaps TRBD1 or TRBD2 (6 bases each). Germline-derived CDR1 and CDR2 are ENHRY and SYGVKD. Trimming took 2 bases from V and 6 from J, leaving 11 bases between them. The CDR3 is 13 amino acids.

Details on this clone: At the DNA level, this CDR3 is encoded by other sequences in the same sample as well. The chain is built from TRBV7-9 and TRBJ2-7; D is undetermined. V was trimmed by 3 bases and J by 3 bases, leaving 6 bases between them. The germline V gene has CDR1 SEHNR and CDR2 FQNEAQ (reference sequence). The CDR3 is 12 residues long. The CDR3 reads CASSFSSYEQYF. As DNA, the CDR3 is TGTGCCAGCAGCTTCTCCAGCTACGAGCAGTACTTC.

This clone was counted between two and nine times. The chain joins TRBV19 to TRBJ1-2, with D uncertain. V was clipped by 8 bases and J by 8 bases, with 12 bases between them. The CDR3 extends over 11 amino acids. Per germline, CDR1 LNHDA and CDR2 SQIVND (reference sequence). CDR3 sequence (DNA): TGTGCCAGTGGTGAGACAAGGGGCTACACCTTC. It codes for CASGETRGYTF.

This clone showed up just a few times. The rearrangement links TRBV4-2 to TRBJ2-3; no clear D. The ends were cut back, 2 bases at V and 4 bases at J, with 10 bases in the middle. CDR3 size: 14 residues. The germline V gene has CDR1 LGHNA and CDR2 YNFKEQ. The CDR3 reads CASSQPNSPDTQYF. The CDR3 DNA reads TGTGCCAGCAGCCAACCAAACAGCCCAGATACGCAGTATTTT.

This clone was recorded a few times. The chain is built from TRBV7-9 and TRBJ1-1; possible D gene TRBD1, 6 bases. The CDR3 has 15 amino acids. V was clipped by 4 bases and J by 4 bases, with 16 bases between them. Germline loops: CDR1 SEHNR, CDR2 FQNEAQ (reference sequence). The CDR3 sequence is CASSYPTGIGTEAFF. Here the CDR3 DNA reads TGTGCCAGCAGCTACCCTACAGGGATCGGCACTGAAGCTTTCTTT.

This clone was found a few times. The V call is TRBV5-1, the J call TRBJ2-3, with a weak D call TRBD1 (6 bases). This CDR3 spans 14 amino acids. From germline, CDR1 is SGHRS and CDR2 YFSETQ. The germline V and J ends were trimmed by 3 bases and 0 bases, with 8 bases remaining between them. CDR3 DNA sequence: TGCGCCAGCAGCTCACAGGGTAGCACAGATACGCAGTATTTT. Translated, it gives CASSSQGSTDTQYF.

The chain has TRBV5-1 and TRBJ2-7; D assignment may be TRBD1 or TRBD2 (6 bases each). The CDR3 has 14 residues. CDR1 and CDR2 (germline): SGHRS, YFSETQ. V lost 2 bases and J lost 4, with 13 bases in between. The CDR3 DNA reads TGCGCCAGCAGCTTTGATGGGGGGCCATACGAGCAGTACTTC. Its translation: CASSFDGGPYEQYF.

This clone has a handful of counts. The chain combines TRBV7-2 with TRBJ1-1; D ambiguous. V shed 1 base and J shed 0 bases, with 6 bases lying between them. CDR1 and CDR2 from the germline V gene are SGHTA and FQGNSA. The CDR3 sequence is 14 residues long. CDR3 protein: CASSLGTMNTEAFF. DNA of the CDR3: TGTGCCAGCAGCTTAGGCACCATGAACACTGAAGCTTTCTTT.

The chain combines TRBV30 with TRBJ1-4; TRBD1 agrees at 9 bases. Germline CDR1 GTSNPN, CDR2 SVGIG (reference sequence). The CDR3 consists of 20 residues. Trimming cost V 2 bases and J 6 bases; bases outside gene matches: 22. This chain's CDR3 is CAWSTSRDRERGLWDEKLFF. The CDR3 DNA reads as TGTGCCTGGAGTACGTCCCGGGACAGGGAGAGGGGGCTATGGGATGAAAAACTGTTTTTT.

This clone appeared a few times. V is TRBV5-1 and J is TRBJ2-7; 11 positions match TRBD2. The CDR3 runs to 15 residues. Germline V gives CDR1 SGHRS, CDR2 YFSETQ. V lost 4 bases to trimming and J lost 1 base; unmatched junction nucleotides: 4. CDR3 sequence (DNA): TGCGCCAGCAGCGAGGGACTAGCGGAGTCCTACGAGCAGTACTTC. Translation gives CASSEGLAESYEQYF.

This chain connects TRBV5-1 to TRBJ2-7; tentatively, D is TRBD1 or TRBD2 (6 bases each). The CDR3 contains 14 residues. Trimming cost V 10 bases and J 4 bases, with 21 bases left between them. Germline CDR1 SGHRS, CDR2 YFSETQ. This CDR3 is CAQPQPGAGYEQYF. The CDR3 DNA sequence: TGCGCCCAACCTCAGCCGGGGGCGGGTTACGAGCAGTACTTC. Combining the CDR3 with reference TRBV5-1 and TRBJ2-7 gives the whole variable domain KAGVTQTPRYLIKTRGQQVTLSCSPISGHRSVSWYQQTPGQGLQFLFEYFSETQRNKGNFPGRFSGRQFSNSRSEMNVSTLELGDSALYLCAQPQPGAGYEQYFGPGTRLTVT.

The chain uses TRBV10-3 and TRBJ1-3, with 10 positions matching TRBD1. The CDR3 loop spans 16 amino acids. V shed 10 bases and J 2 bases; nucleotides not matched to a gene: 11. CDR1 and CDR2 from the germline V gene are ENHRY and SYGVKD. This CDR3 reads CATYPGQGKTGNTIYF. CDR3 coding DNA: TGTGCCACCTACCCGGGACAGGGGAAAACTGGAAACACCATATATTTT.

The CDR3 nucleotides read TGTGCCAGCAGCTTAGATCTGTTTCACAGGGTGGACACCGGGGAGCTGTTTTTT. Translated: CASSLDLFHRVDTGELFF. This chain uses TRBV11-2 with TRBJ2-2; a possible D gene is TRBD1 (6 bases). Germline assignment: CDR1 SGHAT and CDR2 FQNNGV. V dropped 0 bases and J dropped 3 bases, with 17 bases sitting between them. CDR3 length: 18 residues.

This clone was counted between two and nine times. The chain links TRBV9 to TRBJ2-1, with 13 bases that match TRBD2. Trimming cost V 3 bases and J 7 bases; bases outside gene matches: 10. CDR1 is SGDLS and CDR2 is YYNGEE in the germline V gene. CDR3 size: 17 residues. CDR3 protein: CASSGSGTSGKYNEQFF. The CDR3 coding sequence is TGTGCCAGCAGCGGTTCCGGGACTAGCGGGAAGTATAATGAGCAGTTCTTC.

The V and J genes are TRBV7-2 and TRBJ2-1, with D unclear. From germline, CDR1 is SGHTA and CDR2 FQGNSA. This CDR3 is built from 16 residues. V dropped 2 bases and J dropped 2 bases, with 13 bases sitting between them. The CDR3 sequence is CASSLLAGNTYNEQFF. In DNA form, the CDR3 reads TGTGCCAGCAGCTTACTGGCAGGTAACACCTACAATGAGCAGTTCTTC.